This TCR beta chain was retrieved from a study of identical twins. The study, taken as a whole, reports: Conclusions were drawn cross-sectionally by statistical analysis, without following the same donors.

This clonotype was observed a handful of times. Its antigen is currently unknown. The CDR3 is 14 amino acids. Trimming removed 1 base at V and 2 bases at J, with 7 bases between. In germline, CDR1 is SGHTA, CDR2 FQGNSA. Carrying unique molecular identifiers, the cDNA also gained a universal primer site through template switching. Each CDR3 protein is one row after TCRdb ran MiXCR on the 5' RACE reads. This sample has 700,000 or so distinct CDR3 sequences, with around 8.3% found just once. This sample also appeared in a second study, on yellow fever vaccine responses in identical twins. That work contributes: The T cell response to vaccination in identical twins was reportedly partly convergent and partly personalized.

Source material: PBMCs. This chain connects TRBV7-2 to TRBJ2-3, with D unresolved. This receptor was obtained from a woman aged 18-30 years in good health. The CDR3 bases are TGTGCCAGCAGCTTAGAGAAGGTCACAGATACGCAGTATTTT. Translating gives CASSLEKVTDTQYF.